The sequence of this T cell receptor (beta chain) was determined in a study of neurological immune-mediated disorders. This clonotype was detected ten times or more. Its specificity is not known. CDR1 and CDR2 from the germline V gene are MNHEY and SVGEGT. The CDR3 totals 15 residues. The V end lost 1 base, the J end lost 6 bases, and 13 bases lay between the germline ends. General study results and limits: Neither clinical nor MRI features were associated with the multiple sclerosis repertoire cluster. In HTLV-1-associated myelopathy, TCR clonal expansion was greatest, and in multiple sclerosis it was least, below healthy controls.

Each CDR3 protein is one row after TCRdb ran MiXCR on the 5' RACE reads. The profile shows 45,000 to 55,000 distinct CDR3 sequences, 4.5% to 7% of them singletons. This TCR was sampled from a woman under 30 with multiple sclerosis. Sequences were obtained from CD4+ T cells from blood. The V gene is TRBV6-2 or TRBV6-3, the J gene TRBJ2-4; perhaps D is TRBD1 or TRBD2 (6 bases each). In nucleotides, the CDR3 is TGTGCCAGCAGTTACTGGGGGGCGTCTGGAAACATTCAGTACTTC. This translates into CASSYWGASGNIQYF.